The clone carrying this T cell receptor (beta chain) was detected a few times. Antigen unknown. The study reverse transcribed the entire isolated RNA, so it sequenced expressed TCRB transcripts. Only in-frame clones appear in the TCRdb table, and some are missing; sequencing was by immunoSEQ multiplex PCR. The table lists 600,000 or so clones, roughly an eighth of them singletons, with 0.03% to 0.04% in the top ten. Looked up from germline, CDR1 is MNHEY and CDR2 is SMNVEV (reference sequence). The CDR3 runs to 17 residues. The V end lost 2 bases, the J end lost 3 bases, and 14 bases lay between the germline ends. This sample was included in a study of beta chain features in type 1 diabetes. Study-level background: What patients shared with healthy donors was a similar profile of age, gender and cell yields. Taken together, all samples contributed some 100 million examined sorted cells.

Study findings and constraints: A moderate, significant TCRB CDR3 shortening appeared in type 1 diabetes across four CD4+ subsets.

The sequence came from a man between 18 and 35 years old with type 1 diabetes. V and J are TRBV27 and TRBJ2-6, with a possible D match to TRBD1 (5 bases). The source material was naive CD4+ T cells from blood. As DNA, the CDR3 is TGTGCCAGCAGTTTAAGGGCAGGGCGAGGTGGGGCCAACGTCCTGACTTTC. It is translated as CASSLRAGRGGANVLTF.